This T cell receptor beta chain was found in a study of T cell responses to AZD1222 COVID-19 vaccine. Trimming left V 4 bases short and J 0 bases short, with 15 bases between. The length of the CDR3 is 16 residues. The germline V gene has CDR1 MDHEN and CDR2 SYDVKM. Method: immunoSEQ multiplex PCR; TCRdb's copy keeps in-frame clones and lacks some. The data show roughly 140,000 clones, 94% seen once. The clonotype was recovered from an adult in good health. Specimen: peripheral blood, collected on day 0 of AZD1222 vaccination. The V and J genes are TRBV28 and TRBJ1-2; TRBD1 is a possible D gene (6 bases). The CDR3 nucleotides are TGTGCCAGCAGTTACCCGGGACACCCGTCTAACTATGGCTACACCTTC. Protein product: CASSYPGHPSNYGYTF.